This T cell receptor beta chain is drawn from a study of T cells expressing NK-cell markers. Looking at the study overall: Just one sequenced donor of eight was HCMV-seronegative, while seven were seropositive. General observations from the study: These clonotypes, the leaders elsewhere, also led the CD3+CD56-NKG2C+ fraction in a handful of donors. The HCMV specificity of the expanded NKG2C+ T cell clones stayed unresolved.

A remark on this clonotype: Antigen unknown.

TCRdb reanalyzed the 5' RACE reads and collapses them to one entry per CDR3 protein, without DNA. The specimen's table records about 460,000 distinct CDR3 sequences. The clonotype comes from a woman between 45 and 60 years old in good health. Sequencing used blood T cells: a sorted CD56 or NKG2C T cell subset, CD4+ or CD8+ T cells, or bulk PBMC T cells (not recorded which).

The chain's CDR3 is CASSPYRANTEAFF. The chain links TRBV12-3 or TRBV12-4 to TRBJ1-1. CDR3 length equals 14 residues.